Listed below are T cell receptor beta chains from one sample, sequenced in a study of shared clonotypes between healthy human individuals. Assay used: immunoSEQ multiplex PCR; TCRdb lists only in-frame clones, some missing. This table holds under 750,000 clones, 72% found once. The sequencing input was memory CD4+ T cells sorted from blood. All receptors come from a woman in her 30s in good health. Both conserved end residues are part of each CDR3. D genes are given only for firm matches. A clone size is listed for some rows: how often the clone was seen (once, few, many), or a class if it is expanded.

V	D	size	J	DNA	CDR3
TRBV6-6	TRBD2	-	TRBJ2-1	TGTGCCAGCAGCGGGACTAGCGGGCTCTCCTACAATGAGCAGTTCTTC	CASSGTSGLSYNEQFF
TRBV30	-	-	TRBJ2-1	TGTGCCTGGAGTGTATTCTTCAATGAGCAGTTCTTC	CAWSVFFNEQFF
TRBV11-2	-	medium-sized	TRBJ1-4	TGTGCCAGCAGCTTAGAATCAACAGGTTCGGTTGAAAAACTGTTTTTT	CASSLESTGSVEKLFF
TRBV18	TRBD2	-	TRBJ2-1	TGTGCCAGCTCACCACCCGGGACTAGCGGAACCAATGAGCAGTTCTTC	CASSPPGTSGTNEQFF
TRBV5-1	-	once	TRBJ2-5	TGCGCCAGCAGCTTGGTTGGGGGAGTCCCTCAAGAGACCCAGTACTTC	CASSLVGGVPQETQYF
TRBV5-1	-	-	TRBJ2-7	TGCGCCAGCAGCTTGGGGGGCGGCATCTCCTACGAGCAGTACTTC	CASSLGGGISYEQYF
TRBV4-1	TRBD2	-	TRBJ2-1	TGCGCCAGCAGCCCGGGAGGGGCCTACAATGAGCAGTTCTTC	CASSPGGAYNEQFF
TRBV6-6	TRBD1	-	TRBJ1-1	TGTGCCAGCAGGTCCGGGACAGGCGTTGACACTGAAGCTTTCTTT	CASRSGTGVDTEAFF
TRBV7-2	-	-	TRBJ2-2	TGTGCCAGCAGCTTAGACACTGCCGCGGTGAACACCGGGGAGCTGTTTTTT	CASSLDTAAVNTGELFF
TRBV5-8	-	few	TRBJ2-7	TGTGCCAGCAGCTGGGAGGTCTCCGGATGGGAGCAGTACTTC	CASSWEVSGWEQYF
TRBV19	TRBD1	-	TRBJ1-3	TGTGCCAGTAGGCCCGGGACAGGTGGAAACACCATATATTTT	CASRPGTGGNTIYF
TRBV2	-	-	TRBJ2-3	TGTGCCAGCAGTCAGCAGGGTGGTTACACAGATACGCAGTATTTT	CASSQQGGYTDTQYF
TRBV4-1	-	-	TRBJ2-2	TGCGCCAGCAGCCAAGCTGTGTCCGGGGAGCTGTTTTTT	CASSQAVSGELFF
TRBV27	TRBD2	-	TRBJ2-5	TGTGCCAGCAGTTTAAAGTTAGCGGGAGGGCCGGGGACCCAGTACTTC	CASSLKLAGGPGTQYF
TRBV7-9	TRBD2	-	TRBJ2-1	TGTGCCAGCAGCTCCGGACTAGTCAATGAGCAGTTCTTC	CASSSGLVNEQFF
TRBV7-2	-	-	TRBJ1-4	TGTGCCAGCAGCTTAGGACCCAACAATGAAAAACTGTTTTTT	CASSLGPNNEKLFF
TRBV9	-	few	TRBJ2-2	TGTGCCAGCAGCGTAGGGGGTGTTCCCACCGGGGAGCTGTTTTTT	CASSVGGVPTGELFF
TRBV28	TRBD2	once	TRBJ2-7	TGTGTCAGCAGTTTGGGTGGTAGCGGGAGGGCCTACGAGCAGTACTTC	CVSSLGGSGRAYEQYF
TRBV7-2	-	-	TRBJ1-2	TGTGCCAGCAGCTTGGGAGGGGTCTATGGCTACACCTTC	CASSLGGVYGYTF
TRBV10-1	-	-	TRBJ1-5	TGCGCCAGCAGTACAGGGATGAGTGGGGATCAGCCCCAGCATTTT	CASSTGMSGDQPQHF
TRBV5-1	TRBD2	-	TRBJ2-1	TGCGCCAGCAGCCTTTATAGCGGGGCAGCCAATGAGCAGTTCTTC	CASSLYSGAANEQFF
TRBV19	-	-	TRBJ1-1	TGTGCCAGTAGTTTCCCCGCCGGGGCTGAAGCTTTCTTT	CASSFPAGAEAFF
TRBV5-1	-	once	TRBJ2-3	TGCGCCAGCAGCTTGGGTGTCAGGGATCCAGATACGCAGTATTTT	CASSLGVRDPDTQYF
TRBV7-9	TRBD1	-	TRBJ2-1	TGTGCCAGCAGCTCCAGACAGGGTGGGTACTCCAATGAGCAGTTCTTC	CASSSRQGGYSNEQFF
TRBV7-8	-	-	TRBJ2-5	TGTGCCAGCAGCTTAGCCGCGGGGGCTAGGGAGACCCAGTACTTC	CASSLAAGARETQYF
TRBV19	-	-	TRBJ1-2	TGTGCCAGTAGTATAGTCGGGCTATCATATGGCTACACCTTC	CASSIVGLSYGYTF
TRBV20-1	-	-	TRBJ2-1	TGCAGTGCTATTGGAAACAATGAGCAGTTCTTC	CSAIGNNEQFF
TRBV5-4	TRBD1	-	TRBJ2-7	TGTGCCAGCAGCTCGGCTACAGGGGGAAGGGAGCAGTACTTC	CASSSATGGREQYF
TRBV28	TRBD1	-	TRBJ1-2	TGTGCCAGCAGTTATAACCTCCGACAGGGCCGGGATGGCTACACCTTC	CASSYNLRQGRDGYTF
TRBV6-1	-	-	TRBJ2-5	TGTGCCAGCAGTGATTCGTCAGGTTCCGGGAAAGAGACCCAGTACTTC	CASSDSSGSGKETQYF
TRBV28	-	many	TRBJ1-2	TGTGCCAGCACCCCGGACGGAAACTATGGCTACACCTTC	CASTPDGNYGYTF
TRBV10-3	-	-	TRBJ2-7	TGTGCCATCAGAAACAGGGACCTGCTCGAGCAGTACTTC	CAIRNRDLLEQYF
TRBV28	TRBD2	-	TRBJ2-1	TGTGCCAGCAGTCGACTTAGCGGGGGTTACAATGAGCAGTTCTTC	CASSRLSGGYNEQFF
TRBV5-1	TRBD2	-	TRBJ2-7	TGCGCCAGCAGCTTGGCGGCGGGAGAGATCGACGAGCAGTACTTC	CASSLAAGEIDEQYF
TRBV27	-	-	TRBJ2-7	TGTGCCAGGAGCTCCTACGAGCAGTACTTC	CARSSYEQYF